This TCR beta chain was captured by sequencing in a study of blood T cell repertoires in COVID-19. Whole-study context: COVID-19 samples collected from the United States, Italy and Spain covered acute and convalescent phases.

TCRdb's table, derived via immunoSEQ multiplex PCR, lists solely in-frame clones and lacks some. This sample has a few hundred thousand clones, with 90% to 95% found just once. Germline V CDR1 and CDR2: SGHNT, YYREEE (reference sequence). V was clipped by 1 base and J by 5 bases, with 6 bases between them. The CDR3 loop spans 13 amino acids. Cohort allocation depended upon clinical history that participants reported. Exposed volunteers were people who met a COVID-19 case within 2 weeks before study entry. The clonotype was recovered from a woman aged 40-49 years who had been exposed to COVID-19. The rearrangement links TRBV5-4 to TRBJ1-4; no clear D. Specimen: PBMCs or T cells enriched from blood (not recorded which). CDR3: CASSLSGNEKLFF. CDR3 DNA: TGTGCCAGCAGCTTGTCCGGGAATGAAAAACTGTTTTTT. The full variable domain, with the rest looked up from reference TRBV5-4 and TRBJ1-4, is ETGVTQSPTHLIKTRGQQVTLRCSSQSGHNTVSWYQQALGQGPQFIFQYYREEENGRGNFPPRFSGLQFPNYSSELNVNALELDDSALYLCASSLSGNEKLFFGSGTQLSVL.